The 31 T cell receptor beta chains below come from one sample, sequenced in a study of blood T cell repertoires in COVID-19. Clones were read by immunoSEQ multiplex PCR, and TCRdb kept only the in-frame ones, dropping some. The table includes 110,000 or so clones, around 85% detected once. Sequenced: peripheral blood. The source is a man in his fifties or sixties with acute or convalescent COVID-19.

With respect to this clone: Its ends do not fully match the called genes, so a read error is possible. V usage is TRBV7-3 and J usage is TRBJ2-7; the D gene is possibly TRBD2 (5 bases). Germline V gives CDR1 SGHTA, CDR2 FQGTGA. There are 12 residues in the CDR3. The CDR3 nucleotides read TGTGCCAGCAGCACCCCGGGGAGCGTGCCCACTTTC. Translated: CASSTPGSVPTF.

The V gene is TRBV6-1, the J gene TRBJ2-3; no reliable D call. Per germline, CDR1 MNHNS and CDR2 SASEGT. Trimming pared 2 bases from V and 5 bases from J, leaving 11 bases between. This CDR3 region has 14 residues. The CDR3 loop reads CASSELNIEDTQYF. Written as DNA, the CDR3 is TGTGCCAGCAGTGAACTCAACATCGAAGATACGCAGTATTTT.

The chain employs TRBV19 and TRBJ2-2; 15 bases line up with TRBD2. Germline values: CDR1 LNHDA, CDR2 SQIVND (reference sequence). CDR3 size: 15 residues. The V and J ends lost 7 bases and 8 bases, in that order; junction bases with no gene match: 5. CDR3 in amino acids: CASKGLAGGQGELFF. CDR3 nucleotide sequence: TGTGCCAGTAAAGGACTAGCGGGAGGGCAAGGGGAGCTGTTTTTT.

The CDR3 DNA reads as TGTGCCAGCAGTCTAGAAGGCGGGAGGCCAGGGACGCAGTATTTT. Protein product: CASSLEGGRPGTQYF. The rearrangement joins TRBV6-5 to TRBJ2-3, with 8 bases aligning to TRBD2. V dropped 5 bases and J dropped 9; count of bases not matched to a gene: 13. This CDR3 is built from 15 residues. Germline V gives CDR1 MNHEY, CDR2 SVGAGI.

The rearrangement joins TRBV10-3 to TRBJ1-6, with 8 bases aligning to TRBD1. The CDR3 sequence is 14 residues long. V lost 5 bases to trimming and J lost 10 bases; unmatched junction nucleotides: 7. Germline values: CDR1 ENHRY, CDR2 SYGVKD. The CDR3 coding sequence is TGTGCCATCAGTAGGACAGGGATGAAATCACCCCTCCACTTT. This sequence encodes CAISRTGMKSPLHF.

The chain carries TRBV19 and TRBJ2-5; D perhaps matches TRBD1 (6 bases). The CDR3 sequence is 16 residues long. V lost 7 bases and J 2 bases, leaving 20 bases between the germline ends. Germline V gene data show CDR1 as LNHDA and CDR2 as SQIVND (reference sequence). The CDR3 DNA is TGTGCCAGTAATCAGGGGTGGGACGTTCGGCAAGAGACCCAGTACTTC. Encoded protein: CASNQGWDVRQETQYF.

This sequence joins TRBV27 and TRBJ2-7; D might be TRBD2 (5 bases). This CDR3 is 14 amino acids long. The V gene's germline CDR1 is MNHEY and CDR2 SMNVEV (reference sequence). The germline V and J ends were trimmed by 4 bases and 5 bases, with 15 bases remaining between them. The CDR3 DNA follows: TGTGCCAGCAGTTCTGGAGGAGCCATTCACGAGCAGTACTTC. Its translation is CASSSGGAIHEQYF.

The chain has TRBV6-6 and TRBJ2-2; 8 nucleotides agree with TRBD2. After removal of 6 bases from V and 1 base from J, the junction contained 7 bases not matched to a gene. Germline V gene data show CDR1 as MNHNY and CDR2 as SVGAGI (reference sequence). The CDR3 runs 16 residues. This CDR3 reads CASRATSGLNTGELFF. The CDR3 nucleotides read TGTGCCAGCAGGGCCACTAGCGGCCTGAACACCGGGGAGCTGTTTTTT.

The V gene is TRBV15, the J gene TRBJ1-5; D might be TRBD1 (5 bases). This CDR3 is 14 amino acids long. CDR1 is LNHNV and CDR2 is YYDKDF in the germline V gene (reference sequence). Trimming stripped 1 base from V and 6 bases from J, with 10 bases between. The CDR3 region has the DNA TGTGCCACCAGCAGAGCAGGGTCCGGTCAGCCCCAGCATTTT. Translating it yields CATSRAGSGQPQHF.

The rearrangement joins TRBV28 to TRBJ1-2, with a weak D call TRBD1 (5 bases). Germline-derived CDR1 and CDR2 are MDHEN and SYDVKM. Trimming stripped 3 bases from V and 4 bases from J, with 15 bases between. The CDR3 runs to 15 residues. CDR3 in amino acids: CASSFSGGAAYGYTF. Written as DNA, the CDR3 is TGTGCCAGCAGTTTTAGCGGAGGGGCGGCCTATGGCTACACCTTC.

The chain recombines TRBV6-6 with TRBJ2-5; 11 positions agree with TRBD2. V was clipped by 11 bases and J by 7 bases; unmatched bases: 12. The CDR3 has 14 amino acids. CDR1 and CDR2 (germline): MNHNY, SVGAGI (reference sequence). In nucleotides, the CDR3 is TGTGCCGCCCGGACTAGCGGGCTTCAGGGGACCCAGTACTTC. The encoded protein is CAARTSGLQGTQYF.

V is TRBV6-5 and J is TRBJ2-1, with D possibly TRBD2 on 5 matching bases. There are 14 residues in the CDR3. The germline CDR1 and CDR2 sequences are MNHEY and SVGAGI. The V end was cut by 5 bases, the J end by 1 base, with 9 bases between. For the CDR3, the DNA is TGTGCCAGCAGTAGGACTCGATCCTACAATGAGCAGTTCTTC. This encodes CASSRTRSYNEQFF.

This chain connects TRBV2 to TRBJ2-7, with D possibly being TRBD1 (6 bases). CDR1 is SNHLY, CDR2 FYNNEI, per germline. CDR3 length: 12 residues. Deletions cut 7 bases from V and 6 bases from J, with 13 bases between. The CDR3 sequence: CASTTGQPEQYF. In nucleotides, the CDR3 is TGTGCCAGCACCACCGGACAGCCCGAGCAGTACTTC.

The V and J genes are TRBV28 and TRBJ1-2; TRBD1 matches 9 bases. The CDR3 totals 13 residues. V lost 8 bases and J lost 8; bases outside the gene matches: 9. In germline, CDR1 is MDHEN, CDR2 SYDVKM. The CDR3, as DNA: TGTGCCAGCGGGGGACAGGGTGGTAACGGCTACACCTTC. This translates into CASGGQGGNGYTF.

The V and J genes are TRBV5-6 and TRBJ1-1; the match to TRBD1 covers 8 bases. CDR1 is SGHDT, CDR2 YYEEEE, per germline. CDR3 length: 16 residues. The J segment lost 0 bases and the V segment lost 1 base, leaving 5 bases of the junction unmatched. CDR3 nucleotides: TGTGCCAGCAGCTTGCCGGACAGGGCCATGAACACTGAAGCTTTCTTT. Its translation: CASSLPDRAMNTEAFF.

This sequence joins TRBV27 and TRBJ1-2; D is undetermined. This CDR3 contains 13 residues. V lost 5 bases and J 8 bases, leaving 15 bases between the germline ends. CDR1 and CDR2 (germline): MNHEY, SMNVEV (reference sequence). CDR3 bases: TGTGCCAGCAGTACCCTCCCATCGAGGGGCTACACCTTC. This translates into CASSTLPSRGYTF.

The rearrangement uses TRBV7-8 and TRBJ1-4, with a tentative D call TRBD1 (5 bases). This CDR3 region has 16 residues. Germline V gene sequence: CDR1 SGHVS, CDR2 FQNEAQ. V dropped 1 base and J dropped 4 bases, with 13 bases sitting between them. As DNA, the CDR3 is TGTGCCAGCAGCTTAGGCATGGGGCGCCTTAATGAAAAACTGTTTTTT. Its protein is CASSLGMGRLNEKLFF.

The chain uses TRBV2 and TRBJ2-1; 12 positions match TRBD2. Germline CDR1 reads SNHLY; CDR2 reads FYNNEI. The V segment lost 5 bases and the J segment 2 bases; nucleotides outside the gene matches: 1. CDR3 size: 15 residues. CDR3 protein: CASSRTSGTYNEQFF. CDR3 bases: TGTGCCAGCAGTCGGACTAGCGGGACCTACAATGAGCAGTTCTTC.

The chain joins TRBV28 to TRBJ2-3; the D gene is possibly TRBD2 (5 bases). Between the trimmed V and J ends, which lost 2 bases and 6 bases, there was a span of 15 bases. Germline V gives CDR1 MDHEN, CDR2 SYDVKM. This CDR3 comprises 15 residues. The DNA for the CDR3 is TGTGCCAGCAGTTTAGTCGCGGGCGACCGGGATACGCAGTATTTT. It codes for CASSLVAGDRDTQYF.

V gene TRBV9 combines with J gene TRBJ2-3; D unresolved. This CDR3 spans 12 amino acids. Germline V gene lookup returns CDR1 SGDLS and CDR2 YYNGEE. V shed 4 bases and J shed 2 bases, with 5 bases lying between them. The CDR3 DNA sequence: TGTGCCAGCAGCCCCGTCACAGATACGCAGTATTTT. Translation: CASSPVTDTQYF.

V usage is TRBV18 and J usage is TRBJ2-1; D might be TRBD2 (5 bases). CDR1 is KGHSH and CDR2 is LQKENI in the germline V gene. The CDR3 length is 15 residues. The V and J ends lost 2 bases and 2 bases respectively, with 10 bases between them. The CDR3 bases are TGTGCCAGCTCACCAGAGGGATCGCCCTACAATGAGCAGTTCTTC. Translated, it gives CASSPEGSPYNEQFF.

V is TRBV5-1 and J is TRBJ2-3; a weak D match, TRBD2 (6 bases). V was clipped by 7 bases and J by 1 base, with 10 bases between them. Germline V lookup: CDR1 SGHRS, CDR2 YFSETQ. There are 13 residues in the CDR3. CDR3 nucleotide sequence: TGCGCCAGCGATAGCGGTGGCACAGATACGCAGTATTTT. Protein: CASDSGGTDTQYF.

This chain links TRBV15 with TRBJ1-4; 7 nucleotides line up with TRBD1. The CDR3 has 15 residues. From germline, CDR1 is LNHNV and CDR2 YYDKDF (reference sequence). V lost 4 bases to trimming and J lost 7 bases; unmatched junction nucleotides: 9. The DNA of the CDR3 is TGTGCCACCAGCACCCCACAGGGGCGGGGTGAAAAACTGTTTTTT. Amino acids: CATSTPQGRGEKLFF.

This chain uses TRBV27 with TRBJ2-1, with 14 positions matching TRBD2. The germline CDR1 and CDR2 sequences are MNHEY and SMNVEV (reference sequence). Losses at the gene ends were 6 bases for V and 6 bases for J; bases not matched to a gene: 10. The CDR3 length is 17 residues. The DNA of the CDR3 is TGTGCCAGCAGAGACGGTCCGACTAGCGGGAGGGTCAATGAGCAGTTCTTC. This translates into CASRDGPTSGRVNEQFF.

The V call is TRBV7-8, the J call TRBJ2-1, with 7 bases that match TRBD1. The CDR3 is made up of 17 amino acids. Trimming at V came to 5 bases and at J to 0 bases, leaving 10 bases not matched to a gene. Germline V gives CDR1 SGHVS, CDR2 FQNEAQ. CDR3 coding DNA: TGTGCCAGCAGCCGTAAACAGGGGACCCACTCCTACAATGAGCAGTTCTTC. Encoded protein: CASSRKQGTHSYNEQFF.

The J gene is TRBJ1-3, the V gene TRBV4-3, with D possibly matching TRBD1 (6 bases). The CDR3 is 17 residues long. Germline-derived CDR1 and CDR2 are LGHNA and YSLEER. Trimming left V 4 bases short and J 0 bases short, with 16 bases between. CDR3 nucleotides: TGCGCCAGCAGCCCGGGGACCGGCAGGGGCTCTGGAAACACCATATATTTT. This translates into CASSPGTGRGSGNTIYF.

V usage is TRBV5-1 and J usage is TRBJ1-1; 9 nucleotides align to TRBD1. From germline, CDR1 is SGHRS and CDR2 YFSETQ. The CDR3 consists of 15 residues. The trim removed 4 bases at V and 2 bases at J, leaving 6 bases unmatched. CDR3: CASSGRDRDNTEAFF. The CDR3 nucleotides read TGCGCCAGCAGCGGCCGGGACAGGGATAACACTGAAGCTTTCTTT.

This clone occurred a few times. J is TRBJ1-6 and V is TRBV10-1; no reliable D call. The germline V gene encodes CDR1 WNHNN and CDR2 SYGVQD (reference sequence). The CDR3 sequence is 19 residues long. Trimming removed 7 bases at V and 4 bases at J, with 26 bases between. The CDR3 sequence is CASTLNPGSQEGYNSPLHF. Written as DNA, the CDR3 is TGCGCCAGCACCTTAAATCCGGGCAGTCAAGAGGGTTATAATTCACCCCTCCACTTT.

This chain links TRBV4-3 with TRBJ2-6, with 8 bases that match TRBD2. The CDR3 has 17 residues. The germline V gene encodes CDR1 LGHNA and CDR2 YSLEER. The V segment lost 0 bases and the J segment 3 bases; nucleotides outside the gene matches: 4. CDR3 in DNA: TGCGCCAGCAGCCAAGATCCGGGGGGGAATGGGGCCAACGTCCTGACTTTC. It encodes CASSQDPGGNGANVLTF.

This chain links TRBV12-3 or TRBV12-4 with TRBJ1-6; D unclear. The ends were cut back, 8 bases at V and 7 bases at J, with 9 bases in the middle. The CDR3 spans 12 residues. CDR3 coding DNA: TGTGCCAGCGGGAGATTAAATTCACCCCTCCACTTT. It yields the protein CASGRLNSPLHF.

This clone was counted many times. The J gene is TRBJ1-4, the V gene TRBV2, with D uncertain. Trimming pared 2 bases from V and 7 bases from J, leaving 5 bases between. CDR1 and CDR2 (germline): SNHLY, FYNNEI. The CDR3 length is 12 residues. This chain's CDR3 is CASSERAEKLFF. The CDR3 DNA sequence: TGTGCCAGCAGTGAAAGAGCTGAAAAACTGTTTTTT.